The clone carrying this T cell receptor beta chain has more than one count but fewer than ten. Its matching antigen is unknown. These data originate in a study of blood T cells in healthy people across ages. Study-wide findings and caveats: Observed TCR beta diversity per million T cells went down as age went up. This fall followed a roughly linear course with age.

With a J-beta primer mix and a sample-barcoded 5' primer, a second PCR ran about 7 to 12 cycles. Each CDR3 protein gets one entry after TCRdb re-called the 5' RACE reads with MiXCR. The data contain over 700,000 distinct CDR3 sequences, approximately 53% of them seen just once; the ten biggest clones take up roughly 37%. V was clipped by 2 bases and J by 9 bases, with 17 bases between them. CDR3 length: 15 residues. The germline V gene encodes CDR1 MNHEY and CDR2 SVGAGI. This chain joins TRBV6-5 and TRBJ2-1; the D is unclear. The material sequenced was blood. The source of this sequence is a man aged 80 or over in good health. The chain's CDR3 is CASSYPGRAMGEQFF. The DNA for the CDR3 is TGTGCCAGCAGTTACCCCGGACGAGCAATGGGTGAGCAGTTCTTC.